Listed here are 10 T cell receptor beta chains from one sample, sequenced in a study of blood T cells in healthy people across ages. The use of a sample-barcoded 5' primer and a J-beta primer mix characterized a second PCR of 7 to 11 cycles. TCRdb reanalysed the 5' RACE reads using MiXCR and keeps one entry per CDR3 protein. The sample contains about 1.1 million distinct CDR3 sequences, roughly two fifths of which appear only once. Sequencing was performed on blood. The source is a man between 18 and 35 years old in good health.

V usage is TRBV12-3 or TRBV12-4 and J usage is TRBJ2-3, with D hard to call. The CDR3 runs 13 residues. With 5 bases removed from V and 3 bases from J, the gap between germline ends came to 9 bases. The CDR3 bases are TGTGCCAGCAGTCGCGTACAGACAGATACGCAGTATTTT. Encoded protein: CASSRVQTDTQYF.

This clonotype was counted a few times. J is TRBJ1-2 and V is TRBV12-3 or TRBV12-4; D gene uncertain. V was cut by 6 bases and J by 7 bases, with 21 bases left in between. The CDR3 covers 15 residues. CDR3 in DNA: TGTGCCAGCAGCCTACTCCCGATCGCCCCCGGTGGCTACACCTTC. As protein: CASSLLPIAPGGYTF.

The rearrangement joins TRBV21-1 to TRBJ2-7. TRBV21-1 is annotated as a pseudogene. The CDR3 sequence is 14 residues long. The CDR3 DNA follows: TGTGCCAGCAGCAAAGATAGGAAGGGCTACGAGCAGTACTTC. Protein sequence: CASSKDRKGYEQYF.

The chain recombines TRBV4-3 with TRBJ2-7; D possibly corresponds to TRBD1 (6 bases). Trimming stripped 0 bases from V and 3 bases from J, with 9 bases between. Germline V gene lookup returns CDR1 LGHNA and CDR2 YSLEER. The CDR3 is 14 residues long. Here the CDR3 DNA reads TGCGCCAGCAGCCAAGAGCAGGGGAACTACGAGCAGTACTTC. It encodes CASSQEQGNYEQYF.

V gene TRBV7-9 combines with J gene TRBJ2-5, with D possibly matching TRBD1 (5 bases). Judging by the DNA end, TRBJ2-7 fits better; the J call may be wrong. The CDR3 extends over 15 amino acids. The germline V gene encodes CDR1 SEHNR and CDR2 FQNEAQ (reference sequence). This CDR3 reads CASSLVAGPPHEQYF. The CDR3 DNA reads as TGTGCCAGCAGCTTAGTGGCAGGGCCGCCCCACGAGCAGTACTTC.

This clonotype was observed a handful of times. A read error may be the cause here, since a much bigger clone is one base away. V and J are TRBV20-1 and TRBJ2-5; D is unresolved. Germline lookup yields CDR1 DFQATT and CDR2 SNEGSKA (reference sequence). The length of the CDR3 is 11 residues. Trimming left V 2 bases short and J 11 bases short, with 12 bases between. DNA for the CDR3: TGCAGTGCTAGACTAGTCGATGAGCAGTACTTC. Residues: CSARLVDEQYF.

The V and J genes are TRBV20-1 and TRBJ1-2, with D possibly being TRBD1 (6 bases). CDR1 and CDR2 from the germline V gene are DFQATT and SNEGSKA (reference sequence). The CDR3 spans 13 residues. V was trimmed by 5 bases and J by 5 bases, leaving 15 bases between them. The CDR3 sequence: CSAHTTGRYGYTF. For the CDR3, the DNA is TGCAGTGCTCACACCACAGGGAGGTATGGCTACACCTTC.

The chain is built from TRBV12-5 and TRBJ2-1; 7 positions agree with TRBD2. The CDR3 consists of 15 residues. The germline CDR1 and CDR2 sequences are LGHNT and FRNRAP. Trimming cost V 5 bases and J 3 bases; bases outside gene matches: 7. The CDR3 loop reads CASGSVGGNYNEQFF. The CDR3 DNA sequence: TGTGCTAGTGGTAGCGTGGGGGGGAACTACAATGAGCAGTTCTTC.

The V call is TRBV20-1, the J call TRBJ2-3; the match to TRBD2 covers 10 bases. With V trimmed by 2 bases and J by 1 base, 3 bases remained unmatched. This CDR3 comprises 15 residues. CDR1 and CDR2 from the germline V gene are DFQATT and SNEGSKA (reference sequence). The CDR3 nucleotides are TGCAGTGCTAGAACACTAGCGGGGCGCACAGATACGCAGTATTTT. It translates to CSARTLAGRTDTQYF.

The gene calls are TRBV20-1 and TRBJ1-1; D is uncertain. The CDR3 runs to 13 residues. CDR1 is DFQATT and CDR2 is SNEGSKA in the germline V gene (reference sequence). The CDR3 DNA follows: TGCAGCCAGGTGCAAGGGATGAGCACTGAAGCTTTCTTT. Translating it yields CSQVQGMSTEAFF.